A single sample gave rise to the 25 T cell receptor beta chains below, sequenced in a study of blood T cell repertoires in COVID-19 (dated by TCRdb to the early 2020s). Library prep was done by the immunoSEQ multiplex PCR assay. TCRdb took this table from immuneACCESS and kept in-frame rearrangements with V and J called. Such tables lack part of the clones; where checked against another copy, unresolved V genes explain under half of the gap, and the rest is unexplained. For this sample the table gives around 250,000 clones, of which about 82% were detected only once. Over 2% of the sample rests with the top ten. The specimen was PBMCs or T cells enriched from blood (not recorded which). The source is a woman in her forties or fifties who had recovered from COVID-19.

V and J are TRBV12-3 or TRBV12-4 and TRBJ1-2, with TRBD1 as a possible D gene (6 bases). The CDR3 runs 13 residues. Trimming removed 4 bases from V and 3 bases from J, with 9 bases in between. The CDR3: CASSWTAYYGYTF. The CDR3 DNA reads TGTGCCAGCAGTTGGACAGCTTACTATGGCTACACCTTC.

This sequence joins TRBV12-3 or TRBV12-4 and TRBJ2-1, with a weak D call TRBD2 (5 bases). V was clipped by 6 bases and J by 15 bases, with 18 bases between them. The CDR3 totals 12 residues. CDR3 residues: CASSSGRGEAFF. The CDR3 DNA reads TGTGCCAGCAGCTCTGGACGGGGAGAGGCGTTCTTC.

This chain links TRBV28 with TRBJ1-1; 8 nucleotides line up with TRBD1. This CDR3 comprises 14 residues. Germline loops: CDR1 MDHEN, CDR2 SYDVKM. Trimming removed 4 bases from V and 4 bases from J; junction bases left unmatched: 5. The CDR3 region is CASSSGQGLTEAFF. The CDR3 coding sequence is TGTGCCAGCAGTTCCGGACAGGGCCTCACTGAAGCTTTCTTT.

The chain employs TRBV29-1 and TRBJ1-3; no clear D. Looked up from germline, CDR1 is SQVTM and CDR2 is ANQGSEA. This CDR3 spans 15 amino acids. Trimming shortened V by 4 bases and J by 0 bases, and 13 bases separated the two germline ends. The CDR3 reads CSVVASPSSGNTIYF. In DNA, the CDR3 is TGCAGCGTTGTTGCATCACCGAGCTCTGGAAACACCATATATTTT.

The rearrangement uses TRBV5-1 and TRBJ1-1; 7 nucleotides match TRBD1. Unmatched junction bases numbered 11, after V lost 6 bases and J lost 3 bases. The length of the CDR3 is 15 residues. Germline loops: CDR1 SGHRS, CDR2 YFSETQ. The CDR3 sequence: CASTRQGEWDTEAFF. The DNA of the CDR3 is TGCGCCAGCACCAGACAGGGAGAGTGGGACACTGAAGCTTTCTTT.

V usage is TRBV7-2 and J usage is TRBJ2-1; possible D gene TRBD2, 8 bases. V was pared by 3 bases and J by 16 bases, with 19 bases between. Germline V gene lookup returns CDR1 SGHTA and CDR2 FQGNSA. This CDR3 has 13 amino acids. The CDR3 coding sequence is TGTGCCAGCAGCTTCCCCGGGGGGGACAGCAAATTCTTC. Its translation is CASSFPGGDSKFF.

The chain carries TRBV3-1 (or the pseudogene TRBV3-2) and TRBJ1-3; 9 bases agree with TRBD1. Looked up from germline, CDR1 is LGHDT and CDR2 is YNNKEL (reference sequence). Germline trimming cut 0 bases from V and 6 bases from J; bases unmatched to any gene: 6. The CDR3 has 16 residues. The CDR3 region has the DNA TGTGCCAGCAGCCAAGATCCGACAGGGGGTCTAAACACCATATATTTT. This sequence encodes CASSQDPTGGLNTIYF.

The chain links TRBV5-1 to TRBJ1-2, with 12 bases lining up with TRBD1. Germline V gene lookup returns CDR1 SGHRS and CDR2 YFSETQ. CDR3 length: 17 residues. V trimming: 1 base; J trimming: 8 bases; junction bases outside the gene matches: 12. CDR3 coding DNA: TGCGCCAGCAGCTTGAAGGGACAGGGGGCAGACCCGGGAGGCTACACCTTC. This encodes CASSLKGQGADPGGYTF.

The rearrangement links TRBV6-2 or TRBV6-3 to TRBJ1-2; 9 bases align to TRBD1. V lost 0 bases, J lost 4 bases, and 0 bases stayed unmatched. The CDR3 is 14 amino acids. Germline CDR1 MNHEY, CDR2 SVGEGT. The CDR3 protein is CASSYSGQGYGYTF. CDR3 in DNA: TGTGCCAGCAGTTACTCGGGACAGGGCTATGGCTACACCTTC.

The chain recombines TRBV23-1 with TRBJ1-5, with TRBD1 matching 8 bases. TRBV23-1 is marked as an open reading frame, function uncertain. Trimming took 7 bases from V and 0 from J; bases not matched to a gene: 8. The CDR3 runs 16 residues. CDR3 DNA sequence: TGCGCCAGCAAACACAGACAGGGGAATAGCAATCAGCCCCAGCATTTT. This sequence encodes CASKHRQGNSNQPQHF.

V gene TRBV18 combines with J gene TRBJ1-3; maybe TRBD1 (5 bases). The CDR3 loop spans 14 amino acids. Trimming removed 3 bases from V and 2 bases from J, with 8 bases in between. CDR1 KGHSH and CDR2 LQKENI come from the germline V gene. CDR3 in amino acids: CASSPEQAGNTIYF. CDR3 DNA sequence: TGTGCCAGCTCACCCGAACAGGCTGGAAACACCATATATTTT.

The chain uses TRBV19 and TRBJ1-3; weak D call: TRBD1 (5 bases). Trimming left V 6 bases short and J 2 bases short, with 11 bases between. The CDR3 sequence is 14 residues long. From germline, CDR1 is LNHDA and CDR2 SQIVND (reference sequence). This CDR3 is CASRGQATGNTIYF. CDR3 DNA sequence: TGTGCCAGTAGAGGACAAGCGACTGGAAACACCATATATTTT.

The rearrangement joins TRBV27 to TRBJ2-1; TRBD2 might be the D (6 bases). The CDR3 is made up of 15 amino acids. V lost 5 bases and J 0 bases, leaving 11 bases between the germline ends. CDR1 is MNHEY, CDR2 SMNVEV, per germline (reference sequence). This chain's CDR3 is CASSQSSGSYNEQFF. The CDR3 nucleotides are TGTGCCAGCAGTCAGAGTAGCGGCTCCTACAATGAGCAGTTCTTC.

The chain links TRBV10-3 to TRBJ2-2; 8 nucleotides agree with TRBD1. V shed 1 base, J shed 5 bases, and the junction held 0 bases outside the gene matches. CDR1 is ENHRY and CDR2 is SYGVKD in the germline V gene. This CDR3 contains 14 residues. CDR3: CAISEWTGTGELFF. In DNA form, the CDR3 reads TGTGCCATCAGTGAGTGGACAGGGACCGGGGAGCTGTTTTTT.

V gene TRBV18 combines with J gene TRBJ1-1, with a weak D call TRBD1 (5 bases). CDR3 length: 15 amino acids. The V gene's germline CDR1 is KGHSH and CDR2 LQKENI. Trimming took off 2 bases at V and 5 bases at J, with 15 bases between the two ends. This CDR3 reads CASSPVQGSSTEAFF. The CDR3 DNA reads TGTGCCAGCTCACCAGTCCAGGGAAGTAGTACTGAAGCTTTCTTT.

This sequence joins TRBV7-9 and TRBJ1-1, with 7 bases aligning to TRBD1. Germline CDR1 and CDR2: SEHNR and FQNEAQ (reference sequence). The CDR3 is 14 amino acids. The V segment lost 5 bases and the J segment 6 bases; nucleotides outside the gene matches: 9. CDR3 in amino acids: CASSRQGTSAEAFF. The CDR3 region has the DNA TGTGCCAGCAGCCGACAGGGAACGAGCGCTGAAGCTTTCTTT.

The rearrangement links TRBV28 to TRBJ1-3, with D possibly being TRBD1 (5 bases). V was clipped by 2 bases and J by 6 bases, with 14 bases between them. CDR3 size: 15 residues. Per germline, CDR1 MDHEN and CDR2 SYDVKM. The CDR3 loop is CASSLQGISINTIYF. The CDR3 DNA sequence: TGTGCCAGCAGTTTACAGGGTATCTCAATAAACACCATATATTTT.

The rearrangement uses TRBV28 and TRBJ1-2, with D tentatively TRBD1 (5 bases). The CDR3 loop spans 13 amino acids. Germline CDR1 reads MDHEN; CDR2 reads SYDVKM. V was clipped by 0 bases and J by 7 bases, with 9 bases between them. This CDR3 is CASSLWGGSGYTF. In DNA, the CDR3 is TGTGCCAGCAGTTTATGGGGGGGTTCTGGCTACACCTTC.

The chain couples TRBV7-2 to TRBJ2-5; 7 nucleotides line up with TRBD2. Germline CDR1 SGHTA, CDR2 FQGNSA. V shed 1 base and J 5 bases; nucleotides not matched to a gene: 7. The CDR3 has 15 amino acids. The CDR3 sequence: CASSLGRVGRETQYF. The CDR3 bases are TGTGCCAGCAGCTTAGGTCGGGTCGGGAGGGAGACCCAGTACTTC.

This chain uses TRBV28 with TRBJ2-7; 9 nucleotides align to TRBD1. V was pared by 3 bases and J by 0 bases, with 3 bases of the junction left unmatched. The germline CDR1 and CDR2 sequences are MDHEN and SYDVKM. The CDR3 covers 15 residues. The CDR3 nucleotides read TGTGCCAGCAGTTTCGGGGGACAGGGCTCCTACGAGCAGTACTTC. Translation gives CASSFGGQGSYEQYF.

This clone appeared a few times. V gene TRBV29-1 combines with J gene TRBJ1-2, with 10 bases lining up with TRBD1. Losses at the gene ends were 1 base for V and 6 bases for J; bases not matched to a gene: 8. The CDR3 runs to 15 residues. Germline values: CDR1 SQVTM, CDR2 ANQGSEA. CDR3 sequence: CSVEGDRGLRDGYTF. The CDR3 nucleotides read TGCAGCGTTGAAGGTGACAGGGGGCTAAGGGATGGCTACACCTTC.

The J gene is TRBJ1-5, the V gene TRBV30; D is undetermined. The CDR3 consists of 16 residues. Trimming took 2 bases from V and 6 from J, leaving 20 bases between them. Per the germline V gene, CDR1 is GTSNPN and CDR2 is SVGIG (reference sequence). CDR3 nucleotide sequence: TGTGCCTGGAGTTCTATGTCACCGGGGTATAGTCAGCCCCAGCATTTT. Its translation: CAWSSMSPGYSQPQHF.

The gene calls are TRBV27 and TRBJ1-2, with 10 bases that match TRBD1. This CDR3 spans 12 amino acids. The J segment lost 8 bases and the V segment lost 6 bases, leaving 3 bases of the junction unmatched. CDR1 is MNHEY, CDR2 SMNVEV, per germline (reference sequence). CDR3: CASRTGGYGYTF. As DNA, the CDR3 is TGTGCCAGCAGGACAGGGGGCTACGGCTACACCTTC.

The rearrangement joins TRBV11-1 to TRBJ1-1; TRBD1 is a possible D gene (6 bases). Germline loops: CDR1 SGHAT, CDR2 FQDESV (reference sequence). Deletions cut 5 bases from V and 6 bases from J, with 16 bases between. CDR3 length: 14 amino acids. The CDR3 region is CASSPSRDTPEAFF. As DNA, the CDR3 is TGTGCCAGCAGCCCATCGAGGGACACACCTGAAGCTTTCTTT.

This chain uses TRBV11-2 with TRBJ2-7; 10 positions agree with TRBD2. V trimming: 4 bases; J trimming: 4 bases; junction bases outside the gene matches: 7. CDR1 SGHAT and CDR2 FQNNGV come from the germline V gene. The CDR3 length is 15 residues. CDR3 sequence reads: CASSSRAGGRYEQYF. In DNA, the CDR3 is TGTGCCAGCAGCTCCCGAGCGGGGGGGCGGTACGAGCAGTACTTC.